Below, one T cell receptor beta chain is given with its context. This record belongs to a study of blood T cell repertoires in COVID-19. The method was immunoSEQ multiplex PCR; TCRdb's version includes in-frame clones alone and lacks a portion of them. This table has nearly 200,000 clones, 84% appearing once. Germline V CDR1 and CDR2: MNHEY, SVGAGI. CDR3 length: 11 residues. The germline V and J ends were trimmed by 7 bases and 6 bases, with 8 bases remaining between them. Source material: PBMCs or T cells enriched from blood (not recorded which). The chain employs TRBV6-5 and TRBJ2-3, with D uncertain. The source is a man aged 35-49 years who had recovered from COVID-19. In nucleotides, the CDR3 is TGTGCCAGCACCCACACGGATACGCAGTATTTT. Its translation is CASTHTDTQYF.